This T cell receptor (beta chain) originates from a study of PD-1 blockade in mismatch repair-deficient tumors. Broader study findings: Rapid post-treatment expansion, then contraction, generally preceding radiologic response, marked tumor-resident clones.

The CDR3 totals 14 residues. Germline values: CDR1 SGHTS, CDR2 YDEGEE. Trimming stripped 3 bases from V and 0 bases from J, with 8 bases between. With respect to this clone: Its target is not known.

Data came from immunoSEQ multiplex PCR; TCRdb stores just in-frame clones and leaves some out. Found here are some 14,000 clones, 86% of them singletons; the top ten hold less than 5%. The time point: roughly ten-day in vitro stimulation with candidate neoantigen peptide 6. The TCR-sequenced patients were three responders to pembrolizumab. Each of about seven ELISpot-reactive candidate peptides was used for approximately eleven-day stimulation. An identically run culture lacking peptide was the fold-change baseline. The TCR was taken from an adult with mismatch repair-deficient cancer. Sequences were derived from cells cultured in vitro, sampled from a patient treated with pembrolizumab. The genes are TRBV5-8 and TRBJ2-3; no definite D call. CDR3 residues: CASSSVRSTDTQYF. The CDR3 bases are TGTGCCAGCAGCTCGGTTAGAAGCACAGATACGCAGTATTTT.